What follows are 30 T cell receptor beta chains derived from one specimen sequenced in a study of cytomegalovirus exposure and HLA in healthy donors. The primer mix had 60 Vbeta and 13 Jbeta primers. Sequenced by immunoSEQ multiplex PCR; TCRdb stores in-frame clones only, minus some. The sample consists of approximately 140,000 clones, 79% of them appearing once. The source material was PBMCs. These receptors were taken from a man over 45 in good health and CMV-seropositive.

The chain has TRBV11-2 and TRBJ2-7, with D possibly TRBD1 on 5 matching bases. The CDR3 contains 13 residues. Germline values: CDR1 SGHAT, CDR2 FQNNGV. V was pared by 4 bases and J by 3 bases, with 10 bases between. The CDR3 nucleotides are TGTGCCAGCAGCTCCCCCAGGGACTACGAGCAGTACTTC. Translated: CASSSPRDYEQYF.

The chain recombines TRBV2 with TRBJ1-2; D gene unclear. The CDR3 is 14 amino acids. Trimming pared 2 bases from V and 2 bases from J, leaving 9 bases between. Germline V gives CDR1 SNHLY, CDR2 FYNNEI. The CDR3 region is CASSEITVNYGYTF. CDR3 bases: TGTGCCAGCAGTGAAATTACAGTCAACTATGGCTACACCTTC.

Here the CDR3 DNA reads TGCGCCAGCAGCCCCTATGCTAGCCCGGGGCAAGAGACCCAGTACTTC. Translated, it gives CASSPYASPGQETQYF. The chain uses TRBV4-1 and TRBJ2-5; a possible D gene is TRBD2 (5 bases). CDR3 length: 16 amino acids. V was trimmed by 4 bases and J by 2 bases, leaving 17 bases between them. Germline V gene lookup returns CDR1 MGHRA and CDR2 YSYEKL.

The chain is built from TRBV28 and TRBJ1-2; 10 bases are shared with TRBD1. CDR1 and CDR2 (germline): MDHEN, SYDVKM. V was clipped by 3 bases and J by 4 bases; unmatched bases: 8. The CDR3 consists of 16 residues. The CDR3, as DNA: TGTGCCAGCAGTTTCGCGGGACAGGGGTCGCGCTATGGCTACACCTTC. Protein product: CASSFAGQGSRYGYTF.

The chain employs TRBV6-1 and TRBJ1-1; 8 nucleotides match TRBD1. CDR3 length: 14 amino acids. From germline, CDR1 is MNHNS and CDR2 SASEGT. V shed 8 bases and J 5 bases; nucleotides not matched to a gene: 10. As DNA, the CDR3 is TGTGCCAGCCGCTCCTCAGGGGGCGGGACTGAAGCTTTCTTT. Its protein is CASRSSGGGTEAFF.

In DNA, the CDR3 is TGTGCCAGTAGTACCCGACAGGGGGCTTATGGCTACACCTTC. Amino acid sequence: CASSTRQGAYGYTF. This chain uses TRBV19 with TRBJ1-2; 10 bases fit TRBD1. The CDR3 sequence is 14 residues long. V lost 4 bases, J lost 5 bases, and 4 bases stayed unmatched. Germline V gene lookup returns CDR1 LNHDA and CDR2 SQIVND (reference sequence). Full variable domain (remainder filled in from reference TRBV19 and TRBJ1-2): DGGITQSPKYLFRKEGQNVTLSCEQNLNHDAMYWYRQDPGQGLRLIYYSQIVNDFQKGDIAEGYSVSREKKESFPLTVTSAQKNPTAFYLCASSTRQGAYGYTFGSGTRLTVV.

The J gene is TRBJ1-5, the V gene TRBV18; a weak D match, TRBD1 (5 bases). The ends were cut back, 3 bases at V and 0 bases at J, with 9 bases in the middle. Germline V lookup: CDR1 KGHSH, CDR2 LQKENI. The CDR3 runs to 15 residues. The CDR3 loop is CASSPGGASNQPQHF. The CDR3 DNA sequence: TGTGCCAGCTCACCTGGAGGGGCTAGCAATCAGCCCCAGCATTTT.

The rearrangement links TRBV28 to TRBJ2-2; weak D call: TRBD2 (5 bases). Germline V gives CDR1 MDHEN, CDR2 SYDVKM. The CDR3 loop spans 16 amino acids. Trimming left V 1 base short and J 5 bases short, with 14 bases between. Written as DNA, the CDR3 is TGTGCCAGCAGTTTATTAGGCGGGCGTGGGACCGGGGAGCTGTTTTTT. As protein: CASSLLGGRGTGELFF.

The sample holds a few counts of this clone. The chain links TRBV28 to TRBJ2-1; a possible D gene is TRBD1 (5 bases). The CDR3 totals 14 residues. V was pared by 5 bases and J by 8 bases, with 16 bases between. Per germline, CDR1 MDHEN and CDR2 SYDVKM. The CDR3, as DNA: TGTGCCAGCAGTGGGTTGAAGGGGCGCGATGAGCAGTTCTTC. It encodes CASSGLKGRDEQFF.

This chain uses TRBV4-1 with TRBJ1-1; possible D gene TRBD1, 5 bases. This CDR3 has 15 amino acids. The V gene's germline CDR1 is MGHRA and CDR2 YSYEKL. V lost 0 bases, J lost 1 base, and 9 bases lay in between. The CDR3 here is CASSQDEGQNTEAFF. CDR3 coding DNA: TGCGCCAGCAGCCAAGATGAAGGACAGAACACTGAAGCTTTCTTT.

This chain joins TRBV13 and TRBJ2-7; 9 bases map to TRBD2. Trimming removed 6 bases from V and 3 bases from J; junction bases left unmatched: 6. This CDR3 is 14 amino acids long. Germline CDR1 is PRHDT and CDR2 is FYEKMQ (reference sequence). The DNA of the CDR3 is TGTGCCAGCAGAAGAGCGGGAGGAGTCTACGAGCAGTACTTC. This translates into CASRRAGGVYEQYF.

This clone was counted once. The DNA for the CDR3 is TGTGCCAGCAGCTTAATCCCATCCGCGGGACCCGGGGAGACCCAGTACTTC. The encoded protein is CASSLIPSAGPGETQYF. The chain links TRBV7-2 to TRBJ2-5, with D perhaps matching TRBD2 (6 bases). The CDR3 extends over 17 amino acids. Germline loops: CDR1 SGHTA, CDR2 FQGNSA. V lost 2 bases and J lost 5, with 21 bases in between.

The chain links TRBV28 to TRBJ2-3, with 12 nucleotides matching TRBD1. Germline V CDR1 and CDR2: MDHEN, SYDVKM. This CDR3 spans 16 amino acids. The J segment lost 4 bases and the V segment lost 5 bases, leaving 7 bases of the junction unmatched. The CDR3 coding sequence is TGTGCCAGCAGTCCGGGACAGGGGGCTCATGCAGATACGCAGTATTTT. Encoded protein: CASSPGQGAHADTQYF.

V and J are TRBV6-1 and TRBJ2-1; 10 nucleotides line up with TRBD1. V lost 6 bases, J lost 7 bases, and 9 bases stayed unmatched. This CDR3 comprises 15 residues. Germline V gene lookup returns CDR1 MNHNS and CDR2 SASEGT. The CDR3: CASRRDRGRENEQFF. In DNA, the CDR3 is TGTGCCAGCAGGAGAGACAGGGGGCGCGAAAATGAGCAGTTCTTC.

The chain uses TRBV7-9 and TRBJ1-2; 8 bases fit TRBD1. V lost 5 bases, J lost 3 bases, and 2 bases stayed unmatched. From germline, CDR1 is SEHNR and CDR2 FQNEAQ (reference sequence). The CDR3 sequence is 13 residues long. The chain's CDR3 is CASSEDRDYGYTF. CDR3 coding DNA: TGTGCCAGCAGCGAGGACAGGGACTATGGCTACACCTTC.

The chain carries TRBV6-5 and TRBJ1-3, with D perhaps TRBD1 (6 bases). Germline V gene sequence: CDR1 MNHEY, CDR2 SVGAGI. The CDR3 is 14 amino acids. The ends were cut back, 4 bases at V and 7 bases at J, with 14 bases in the middle. The CDR3 DNA is TGTGCCAGCAGTTCCACGCAGGGGTCGAACACCATATATTTT. Residues: CASSSTQGSNTIYF.

As regards this clone: The junction departs from germline at one end; a sequencing error may be responsible. This sequence joins TRBV30 and TRBJ1-2; TRBD1 is a possible D gene (5 bases). Germline-derived CDR1 and CDR2 are GTSNPN and SVGIG (reference sequence). The CDR3 totals 13 residues. The CDR3: CAWRTERNYGCTF. The DNA for the CDR3 is TGTGCCTGGAGGACAGAACGAAACTATGGCTGCACCTTC. Supplemented by reference TRBV30 and TRBJ1-2, the full variable domain reads SQTIHQWPATLVQPVGSPLSLECTVEGTSNPNLYWYRQAAGRGLQLLFYSVGIGQISSEVPQNLSASRPQDRQFILSSKKLLLSDSGFYLCAWRTERNYGCTFGSGTRLTVV.

The rearrangement uses TRBV6-1 and TRBJ2-3; 10 positions agree with TRBD2. J gave up 5 bases and V 1 base, and 6 bases lay outside the gene matches. CDR1 is MNHNS and CDR2 is SASEGT in the germline V gene. CDR3 length: 16 amino acids. CDR3 protein: CASSEELAGELDTQYF. As DNA, the CDR3 is TGTGCCAGCAGTGAAGAGCTAGCGGGAGAACTAGATACGCAGTATTTT.

V gene TRBV2 combines with J gene TRBJ2-3; possible D gene TRBD1, 6 bases. This CDR3 spans 15 amino acids. The germline V gene encodes CDR1 SNHLY and CDR2 FYNNEI. Trimming pared 4 bases from V and 0 bases from J, leaving 11 bases between. CDR3 region: CASSVDSSSTDTQYF. DNA of the CDR3: TGTGCCAGCAGTGTGGACAGTAGTAGCACAGATACGCAGTATTTT.

This CDR3 reads CASSSGTATNEKLFF. The CDR3 nucleotides are TGTGCCAGCAGTTCCGGGACAGCAACTAATGAAAAACTGTTTTTT. The chain is built from TRBV28 and TRBJ1-4; TRBD1 matches at 7 bases. The CDR3 is made up of 15 amino acids. V lost 4 bases and J lost 0; bases outside the gene matches: 2. The germline V gene encodes CDR1 MDHEN and CDR2 SYDVKM.

The rearrangement uses TRBV19 and TRBJ1-6; 8 bases are shared with TRBD1. Trimming at V came to 10 bases and at J to 14 bases, leaving 7 bases not matched to a gene. CDR1 is LNHDA, CDR2 SQIVND, per germline (reference sequence). This CDR3 is 11 amino acids long. DNA of the CDR3: TGTGCCACATCCGGGACAGGAGCCCTCCACTTT. Residues: CATSGTGALHF.

The rearrangement uses TRBV11-2 and TRBJ2-5, with unresolved D. Germline loops: CDR1 SGHAT, CDR2 FQNNGV. The CDR3 is made up of 14 amino acids. V was pared by 2 bases and J by 3 bases, with 10 bases between. CDR3: CASSLSNSKETQYF. The CDR3 DNA is TGTGCCAGCAGCTTATCAAATAGCAAAGAGACCCAGTACTTC.

V and J are TRBV15 and TRBJ2-1; TRBD1 is a possible D gene (5 bases). The CDR3 length is 15 residues. Germline values: CDR1 LNHNV, CDR2 YYDKDF (reference sequence). The V gene lost 9 bases and the J gene lost 2 bases, with 17 bases spanning the gap. This CDR3 reads CATVQGRGAYNEQFF. CDR3 sequence (DNA): TGTGCCACAGTTCAGGGTCGTGGGGCCTACAATGAGCAGTTCTTC.

V gene TRBV18 combines with J gene TRBJ1-2; TRBD1 aligns across 8 bases. Unmatched junction bases numbered 4, after V lost 3 bases and J lost 7 bases. The CDR3 spans 13 residues. Germline assignment: CDR1 KGHSH and CDR2 LQKENI. In DNA form, the CDR3 reads TGTGCCAGCTCACCGGACAGGGAGGGTGGCTACACCTTC. Protein sequence: CASSPDREGGYTF.

The chain recombines TRBV27 with TRBJ2-5; TRBD2 matches at 8 bases. The J call may be mistaken, given a closer DNA end match to TRBJ2-7. The germline CDR1 and CDR2 sequences are MNHEY and SMNVEV (reference sequence). This CDR3 has 14 residues. The CDR3 loop is CASSSLAGSYEQYF. CDR3 nucleotide sequence: TGTGCCAGCAGTAGCCTAGCGGGCTCCTACGAGCAGTACTTC.

The V gene is TRBV27, the J gene TRBJ2-7, with TRBD1 matching over 8 bases. V lost 4 bases and J lost 3; bases outside the gene matches: 5. This CDR3 spans 14 amino acids. Looked up from germline, CDR1 is MNHEY and CDR2 is SMNVEV (reference sequence). The CDR3 DNA reads TGTGCCAGCAGTTACAACGACAGGGGCTACGAGCAGTACTTC. Its protein product is CASSYNDRGYEQYF.

The gene calls are TRBV7-8 and TRBJ1-5, with D unresolved. Germline CDR1 is SGHVS and CDR2 is FQNEAQ. V was cut by 3 bases and J by 4 bases, with 7 bases left in between. The CDR3 sequence is 13 residues long. This chain's CDR3 is CASSFNVNQPQHF. DNA of the CDR3: TGTGCCAGCAGCTTTAATGTGAATCAGCCCCAGCATTTT.

This clone occurred a few times. The CDR3 DNA follows: TGTGCCAGCAATACAGCCCCCAGGGACACTGAAGCTTTCTTT. It encodes CASNTAPRDTEAFF. The rearrangement uses TRBV2 and TRBJ1-1; TRBD1 might be the D (5 bases). Germline assignment: CDR1 SNHLY and CDR2 FYNNEI. Trimming removed 7 bases from V and 3 bases from J, with 15 bases in between. The CDR3 consists of 14 residues.

The rearrangement uses TRBV10-2 and TRBJ2-1; no firm D call. CDR3 length equals 12 residues. Trimming left V 6 bases short and J 6 bases short, with 9 bases between. Per germline, CDR1 WSHSY and CDR2 SAAADI. CDR3 protein: CASSPEVNEQFF. For the CDR3, the DNA is TGCGCCAGCAGCCCAGAGGTCAATGAGCAGTTCTTC.

The J gene is TRBJ1-6, the V gene TRBV10-2, with TRBD1 as a possible D gene (6 bases). Germline V gene lookup returns CDR1 WSHSY and CDR2 SAAADI. The V end was cut by 6 bases, the J end by 6 bases, with 9 bases between. The CDR3 is made up of 13 amino acids. CDR3: CASSGQINSPLHF. CDR3 nucleotides: TGCGCCAGCAGCGGACAGATTAATTCACCCCTCCACTTT.